These 15 T cell receptor beta chains came from one sample sequenced in a study of PD-L1 blockade in urothelial cancer. Method: immunoSEQ multiplex PCR; TCRdb's copy keeps in-frame clones and lacks some. The table shows about 43,000 clones, with approximately 88% occurring only once. Sequencing was performed on PBMCs, taken around atezolizumab (anti-PD-L1) treatment. The receptors stem from a man older than 75 with urothelial cancer.

The V call is TRBV5-1, the J call TRBJ2-1; 8 bases agree with TRBD2. The V and J ends lost 6 bases and 7 bases, in that order; junction bases with no gene match: 6. Germline lookup yields CDR1 SGHRS and CDR2 YFSETQ. The CDR3 has 13 residues. CDR3 protein: CASNAAGVNEQFF. DNA for the CDR3: TGCGCCAGCAACGCAGCGGGAGTGAATGAGCAGTTCTTC.

The rearrangement links TRBV29-1 to TRBJ2-7, with 9 bases fitting TRBD2. The germline V gene encodes CDR1 SQVTM and CDR2 ANQGSEA. Trimming removed 6 bases from V and 4 bases from J; junction bases left unmatched: 10. This CDR3 spans 14 amino acids. The DNA of the CDR3 is TGCAGCGTACGTCCTAGCGGGACGACTTACGAGCAGTACTTC. Encoded protein: CSVRPSGTTYEQYF.

As to this clone: At one end the junction does not follow the germline gene, possibly because of a read error. The V call is TRBV2, the J call TRBJ1-2, with D perhaps matching TRBD1 (6 bases). Germline V lookup: CDR1 SNHLY, CDR2 FYNNEI. The CDR3 is 12 amino acids. The DNA of the CDR3 is TGTGCCAGCAGTCCTAGACCAGAACAGGGAACTTTC. This sequence encodes CASSPRPEQGTF.

The chain has TRBV5-4 and TRBJ2-7; 9 nucleotides align to TRBD1. The CDR3 is 16 amino acids. In germline, CDR1 is SGHNT, CDR2 YYREEE (reference sequence). V was pared by 4 bases and J by 3 bases, with 11 bases of the junction left unmatched. CDR3 bases: TGTGCCAGCAGCGGGGGAGGACAGGGGATAGGCTACGAGCAGTACTTC. As protein: CASSGGGQGIGYEQYF.

This clone was seen a single time. This chain joins TRBV18 and TRBJ2-1; the D gene is possibly TRBD1 (6 bases). Trimming cost V 4 bases and J 5 bases, with 9 bases left between them. Germline assignment: CDR1 KGHSH and CDR2 LQKENI. There are 13 residues in the CDR3. This CDR3 is CASSHRVDNEQFF. The CDR3 bases are TGTGCCAGCTCACACAGGGTAGACAATGAGCAGTTCTTC.

The chain recombines TRBV4-3 with TRBJ2-2; TRBD2 agrees at 10 bases. The ends lost 3 bases at V and 3 bases at J; junction bases unmatched: 10. Germline CDR1 reads LGHNA; CDR2 reads YSLEER. The CDR3 length is 18 residues. CDR3 sequence (DNA): TGCGCCAGCAGCCAGGGCCACGGAGCGGGAGGGTACACCGGGGAGCTGTTTTTT. Residues: CASSQGHGAGGYTGELFF.

The chain joins TRBV7-2 to TRBJ1-5; the D gene is possibly TRBD1 (6 bases). Germline CDR1 reads SGHTA; CDR2 reads FQGNSA. Trimming removed 3 bases from V and 3 bases from J, with 9 bases in between. CDR3 length: 14 amino acids. CDR3 amino acids: CASSFQGSNQPQHF. CDR3 nucleotides: TGTGCCAGCAGCTTTCAGGGGTCCAATCAGCCCCAGCATTTT.

The chain is built from TRBV29-1 and TRBJ2-3; D is ambiguous. The CDR3 covers 10 residues. V gave up 8 bases and J gave up 1 base, with 4 bases separating them. CDR1 and CDR2 from the germline V gene are SQVTM and ANQGSEA. CDR3 DNA: TGCAGCCTCCGCACAGATACGCAGTATTTT. This sequence encodes CSLRTDTQYF.

This rearrangement joins TRBV5-1 to TRBJ2-2, with 9 bases identical to TRBD1. J gave up 4 bases and V 3 bases, and 4 bases lay outside the gene matches. This CDR3 region has 15 residues. Germline lookup yields CDR1 SGHRS and CDR2 YFSETQ. The DNA for the CDR3 is TGCGCCAGCAGCTCTGGGACAGGGATCACCGGGGAGCTGTTTTTT. As protein: CASSSGTGITGELFF.

The chain carries TRBV7-8 and TRBJ2-7; TRBD2 agrees at 9 bases. The V gene's germline CDR1 is SGHVS and CDR2 FQNEAQ. Trimming removed 1 base from V and 4 bases from J; junction bases left unmatched: 2. The CDR3 sequence is 14 residues long. The CDR3 sequence: CASSLGLAAYEQYF. The CDR3 DNA reads as TGTGCCAGCAGCTTAGGACTAGCGGCTTACGAGCAGTACTTC.

J is TRBJ1-2 and V is TRBV6-1; D not certain. The V and J ends lost 4 bases and 1 base respectively, with 16 bases between them. Germline CDR1 is MNHNS and CDR2 is SASEGT. The CDR3 loop spans 16 amino acids. The CDR3 coding sequence is TGTGCCAGCAGTGGGTCCCCTAGCTGGGATAACTATGGCTACACCTTC. The encoded protein is CASSGSPSWDNYGYTF.

The chain carries TRBV30 and TRBJ2-7; a possible D gene is TRBD1 (5 bases). Trimming took off 1 base at V and 0 bases at J, with 10 bases between the two ends. The CDR3 is 14 amino acids. CDR1 GTSNPN and CDR2 SVGIG come from the germline V gene (reference sequence). The CDR3 loop is CAWSEGLNSYEQYF. CDR3 coding DNA: TGTGCCTGGAGTGAGGGGTTAAACTCCTACGAGCAGTACTTC.

The gene calls are TRBV4-2 and TRBJ2-5, with D uncertain. The CDR3 is made up of 13 amino acids. Germline V gene sequence: CDR1 LGHNA, CDR2 YNFKEQ. V shed 1 base and J shed 5 bases, with 8 bases lying between them. CDR3 sequence: CASSQGTRETQYF. CDR3 DNA: TGTGCCAGCAGCCAAGGAACTCGTGAGACCCAGTACTTC.

This rearrangement joins TRBV7-8 to TRBJ2-5, with D perhaps matching TRBD1 (6 bases). CDR3 length: 14 residues. Deletions cut 7 bases from V and 5 bases from J, with 17 bases between. Germline V gene lookup returns CDR1 SGHVS and CDR2 FQNEAQ. CDR3 sequence (DNA): TGTGCCAGCACGGTCTCAGGGGTGGGGGAGACCCAGTACTTC. Translating it yields CASTVSGVGETQYF.

This clone was counted a single time. V is TRBV27 and J is TRBJ1-1; weak D call: TRBD1 (5 bases). V lost 6 bases and J lost 1, with 15 bases in between. CDR3 length equals 15 residues. Germline lookup yields CDR1 MNHEY and CDR2 SMNVEV (reference sequence). CDR3 residues: CASRSAQTANTEAFF. In DNA, the CDR3 is TGTGCCAGCAGGTCCGCCCAGACAGCGAACACTGAAGCTTTCTTT.